Listed below are T cell receptor beta chains from one sample, sequenced in a study of OX40 agonist ivuxolimab in advanced cancers. Using immunoSEQ multiplex PCR, the repertoire was profiled, and TCRdb retains in-frame clones only, with some absent. This sample has some 70,000 clones, with roughly 87% found just once. Sequenced here: CD4+ or CD8+ T cells sorted from blood, sampled in a trial of the OX40 agonist ivuxolimab. These receptors were taken from an adult with an advanced solid tumor such as melanoma, head and neck, liver or kidney cancer. Each CDR3 is given with its conserved first and last residue. The D gene is left open where the match is weak. Not every row has a clone size; where given, it reads once, few, many or a size class.

v_call	clone_size	d_call	j_call	cdr3_aa	cdr3_nt
TRBV30	NA	NA	TRBJ1-2	CAWSRGGIGYGYTF	TGTGCCTGGAGCCGTGGTGGGATAGGCTATGGCTACACCTTC
TRBV5-5	few	NA	TRBJ1-2	CASSLSVGKDYGYTF	TGTGCCAGCAGCTTGTCGGTCGGAAAGGACTATGGCTACACCTTC
TRBV13	NA	NA	TRBJ2-7	CASSPASAYEQYF	TGTGCCAGCAGCCCAGCCTCTGCCTACGAGCAGTACTTC
TRBV30	NA	TRBD1	TRBJ1-6	CAWKGTGVSPLHF	TGTGCCTGGAAAGGGACAGGGGTTTCACCCCTCCACTTT
TRBV30	NA	TRBD1	TRBJ1-6	CAWRYRDRANNSPLHF	TGTGCCTGGAGATATAGGGACAGGGCTAATAATTCACCCCTCCACTTT
TRBV5-1	NA	TRBD2	TRBJ2-3	CASSLARGADTQYF	TGCGCCAGCAGCTTGGCTCGGGGGGCAGATACGCAGTATTTT
TRBV7-8	NA	NA	TRBJ1-5	CASSKGLSSNQPQHF	TGTGCCAGCAGCAAGGGACTCAGTAGCAATCAGCCCCAGCATTTT
TRBV7-2	NA	NA	TRBJ2-3	CASSLGGGAGTRTQYF	TGTGCCAGCAGCTTAGGTGGGGGGGCCGGGACAAGGACGCAGTATTTT
TRBV4-1	NA	TRBD1	TRBJ1-6	CASSPGQGGSPLHF	TGCGCCAGCAGCCCGGGACAGGGTGGGTCACCCCTCCACTTT
TRBV5-1	once	NA	TRBJ1-2	CASSVDSGTSNYGYTF	TGCGCCAGCAGCGTGGACAGCGGGACCTCGAACTATGGCTACACCTTC
TRBV11-2	NA	NA	TRBJ1-3	CASSSGTSSGNTIYF	TGTGCCAGCAGCTCTGGGACAAGCTCTGGAAACACCATATATTTT
TRBV5-6	NA	TRBD1	TRBJ2-7	CASSLYGTGIYEQYF	TGTGCCAGCAGCTTGTACGGGACAGGGATCTACGAGCAGTACTTC
TRBV19	few	NA	TRBJ1-2	CASSYRINSYGYTF	TGTGCCAGTAGCTATCGGATAAACAGCTATGGCTACACCTTC
TRBV5-5	NA	NA	TRBJ2-4	CASSLAAATKNIQYF	TGTGCCAGCAGCTTGGCGGCAGCCACCAAAAACATTCAGTACTTC
TRBV5-4	once	NA	TRBJ2-7	CASTARGQYEQYF	TGTGCCAGCACCGCACGCGGGCAATACGAGCAGTACTTC
TRBV19	NA	NA	TRBJ2-2	CASSPEGTGELFF	TGTGCCAGTAGTCCAGAAGGCACCGGGGAGCTGTTTTTT
TRBV30	NA	TRBD2	TRBJ2-5	CAWSLLAGGLYQETQYF	TGTGCCTGGAGTCTCCTAGCGGGGGGTCTGTACCAAGAGACCCAGTACTTC
TRBV5-1	NA	TRBD1	TRBJ2-1	CASSLEQGDNEQFF	TGCGCCAGCAGCTTGGAACAGGGGGACAATGAGCAGTTCTTC
TRBV5-4	NA	NA	TRBJ1-1	CASSLSGGGTEAFF	TGTGCCAGCAGCTTGTCGGGGGGCGGCACTGAAGCTTTCTTT
TRBV5-1	NA	NA	TRBJ2-7	CASSLNYEQYF	TGCGCCAGCAGCTTGAACTACGAGCAGTACTTC
TRBV15	once	NA	TRBJ1-5	CATSLIRGSHQPQHF	TGTGCCACCAGCCTGATCCGGGGATCTCATCAGCCCCAGCATTTT
TRBV28	NA	NA	TRBJ1-6	CASSLQAFYNSPLHF	TGTGCCAGCAGTTTACAGGCGTTCTATAATTCACCCCTCCACTTT
TRBV10-1	NA	NA	TRBJ1-2	CASSDGKNYGYTF	TGCGCCAGCAGTGACGGGAAAAACTATGGCTACACCTTC
TRBV7-9	few	NA	TRBJ2-7	CASSSGHGGTYEQYF	TGTGCCAGCAGCTCAGGCCACGGGGGTACCTACGAGCAGTACTTC
TRBV5-1	NA	TRBD2	TRBJ2-5	CASSLRTSGVQETQYF	TGCGCCAGCAGCCTGAGGACTAGCGGGGTCCAAGAGACCCAGTACTTC
TRBV19	NA	TRBD1	TRBJ1-4	CASSIHSDRRVNEKLFF	TGTGCCAGTAGTATTCATTCGGACAGGCGGGTTAATGAAAAACTGTTTTTT
TRBV14	NA	NA	TRBJ1-1	CASSQRGLNTEAFF	TGTGCCAGCAGCCAAAGGGGGTTGAACACTGAAGCTTTCTTT